The rows below give T cell receptor beta chains drawn from one sample of a study of neurological immune-mediated disorders. MiXCR was run by TCRdb on the 5' RACE reads, yielding one entry per CDR3 protein. In the table there are some 19,000 distinct CDR3 sequences, approximately 15% of which are singletons. Input material: CD8+ T cells from blood. Receptors originate from a woman in her late teens or twenties with multiple sclerosis. The CDR3 runs from the conserved cysteine through the conserved F or W. Fields, in order: J gene, D gene, V gene, clone size, CDR3 length, CDR3 DNA, CDR3 protein. D genes are given only for firm matches. Where a row states a size, it is once, few, many or the class of an expanded clone; other rows omit it.

j_gene: TRBJ2-7
d_gene: .
v_gene: TRBV5-1
abundance: many
len: 15
CDR3nt: TGCGCCAGCACGCAGGAGGTAGGTCTCTCCTACGAGCAGTACTTC
CDR3aa: CASTQEVGLSYEQYF

j_gene: TRBJ2-2
d_gene: .
v_gene: TRBV29-1
abundance: many
len: 11
CDR3nt: TGCAGCGTTCGGGGTTCCGGGGAGCTGTTTTTT
CDR3aa: CSVRGSGELFF

j_gene: TRBJ2-1
d_gene: .
v_gene: TRBV9
abundance: many
len: 12
CDR3nt: TGTGCCAGCAGCGTCGGCGGGGCTGAGCAGTTCTTC
CDR3aa: CASSVGGAEQFF

j_gene: TRBJ1-3
d_gene: TRBD1
v_gene: TRBV7-8
abundance: many
len: 16
CDR3nt: TGTGCCAGCAGCTCCTTAGGACAGGTCTCTGGAAACACCATATATTTT
CDR3aa: CASSSLGQVSGNTIYF

j_gene: TRBJ2-3
d_gene: .
v_gene: TRBV20-1
abundance: many
len: 14
CDR3nt: TGCAGTGCTAGAGATTACGACTCCGCAGATACGCAGTATTTT
CDR3aa: CSARDYDSADTQYF

j_gene: TRBJ2-1
d_gene: TRBD2
v_gene: TRBV7-7
abundance: many
len: 16
CDR3nt: TGTGCTAGCAGCTTAGCGGCTAGCGGTAGATACAATGAGCAGTTCTTC
CDR3aa: CASSLAASGRYNEQFF

j_gene: TRBJ2-1
d_gene: TRBD1
v_gene: TRBV5-1
abundance: many
len: 17
CDR3nt: TGCGCCAGCAGCCTATTCTCCTGGGACAGGGGCTACAATGAGCAGTTCTTC
CDR3aa: CASSLFSWDRGYNEQFF

j_gene: TRBJ1-2
d_gene: .
v_gene: TRBV12-3/TRBV12-4
abundance: many
len: 15
CDR3nt: TGTGCCAGCAGTTTTGGGCGCGGCAGGGGTGATGGCTACACCTTC
CDR3aa: CASSFGRGRGDGYTF

j_gene: TRBJ1-2
d_gene: .
v_gene: TRBV21-1
abundance: many
len: 14
CDR3nt: TGTGCCAGCAGCCCTCCTCGACAGGCGGATGGCTACACCTTC
CDR3aa: CASSPPRQADGYTF

j_gene: TRBJ1-5
d_gene: .
v_gene: TRBV28
abundance: many
len: 13
CDR3nt: TGTGCCAGCAGCCCCGTGATGGATCAGCCCCAGCATTTT
CDR3aa: CASSPVMDQPQHF

j_gene: TRBJ2-1
d_gene: TRBD2
v_gene: TRBV5-1
abundance: .
len: 17
CDR3nt: TGCGCCAGCAGCTTGTCAGCGGGAGATGGGTGGGACAATGAGCAGTTCTTC
CDR3aa: CASSLSAGDGWDNEQFF

j_gene: TRBJ2-1
d_gene: TRBD2
v_gene: TRBV5-5
abundance: few
len: 15
CDR3nt: TGTGCCAGCAGCCCCGGGACTAGCGATTGGGATGAGCAGTTCTTC
CDR3aa: CASSPGTSDWDEQFF

j_gene: TRBJ2-5
d_gene: .
v_gene: TRBV19
abundance: many
len: 13
CDR3nt: TGTGCCAGTAGTCTGCGAGCGTCGGAGACCCAGTACTTC
CDR3aa: CASSLRASETQYF

j_gene: TRBJ2-5
d_gene: .
v_gene: TRBV7-6
abundance: many
len: 15
CDR3nt: TGTGCCAGCAGCTTTATACAGCAGGGCGGGGAGACCCAGTACTTC
CDR3aa: CASSFIQQGGETQYF

j_gene: TRBJ1-1
d_gene: .
v_gene: TRBV7-2
abundance: many
len: 15
CDR3nt: TGTGCCAGCAGCCCAAGTTCAGGGTTGAACACTGAAGCTTTCTTT
CDR3aa: CASSPSSGLNTEAFF

j_gene: TRBJ2-3
d_gene: .
v_gene: TRBV28
abundance: .
len: 15
CDR3nt: TGTGCCAGCACAAGCGGATCAACTAGCACAGATACGCAGTATTTT
CDR3aa: CASTSGSTSTDTQYF

j_gene: TRBJ2-3
d_gene: TRBD2
v_gene: TRBV4-3
abundance: many
len: 17
CDR3nt: TGCGCCAGCAGCCACTCACTAGCGGGAGTTGGCACAGATACGCAGTATTTT
CDR3aa: CASSHSLAGVGTDTQYF

j_gene: TRBJ2-1
d_gene: .
v_gene: TRBV7-6
abundance: many
len: 13
CDR3nt: TGTGCCAGCAGCTTAGCCTTTGTTCGGGAGCAGTTCTTC
CDR3aa: CASSLAFVREQFF

j_gene: TRBJ1-2
d_gene: .
v_gene: TRBV10-3
abundance: many
len: 13
CDR3nt: TGTGCCATCAGTGAGTCCAGGGACGGCGGCTACACCTTC
CDR3aa: CAISESRDGGYTF

j_gene: TRBJ1-5
d_gene: TRBD1
v_gene: TRBV7-6
abundance: few
len: 12
CDR3nt: TGTGCCAGCAGCTACAGGGGTCAGCCCCAGCATTTT
CDR3aa: CASSYRGQPQHF

j_gene: TRBJ2-7
d_gene: .
v_gene: TRBV20-1
abundance: medium-sized
len: 14
CDR3nt: TGCAGTGCTAGATCCGAGCCCCGCTCCTACGAGCAGTACTTC
CDR3aa: CSARSEPRSYEQYF

j_gene: TRBJ2-2
d_gene: .
v_gene: TRBV12-3/TRBV12-4
abundance: many
len: 14
CDR3nt: TGTGCCAGCAGTCTTACAGGTATCGCCGGGGAGCTGTTTTTT
CDR3aa: CASSLTGIAGELFF

j_gene: TRBJ1-1
d_gene: .
v_gene: TRBV6-5
abundance: many
len: 16
CDR3nt: TGTGCCAGCAGCCCTACTTCAAATACGGCTTTCGTTGAAGCTTTCTTT
CDR3aa: CASSPTSNTAFVEAFF

j_gene: TRBJ2-3
d_gene: TRBD2
v_gene: TRBV18
abundance: many
len: 18
CDR3nt: TGTGCCAGCTCACCACCGGGACTAGCGGGATCTAGCACAGATACGCAGTATTTT
CDR3aa: CASSPPGLAGSSTDTQYF

j_gene: TRBJ2-1
d_gene: .
v_gene: TRBV10-3
abundance: many
len: 12
CDR3nt: TGTGCCATCAGTGGTGGTGGGATTGAGCAGTTCTTC
CDR3aa: CAISGGGIEQFF